The text below deals with one T cell receptor (beta chain). What it recognizes is unknown. TCRdb's copy holds only in-frame clones and misses some; the assay was immunoSEQ multiplex PCR. In the table there are 30,000 to 35,000 clones, 80% to 90% of which are singletons. The CDR3 totals 14 residues. The V end lost 1 base, the J end lost 7 bases, and 14 bases lay between the germline ends. The V gene's germline CDR1 is MDHEN and CDR2 SYDVKM. The patients all showed relapse after autologous stem cell transplantation, while their brentuximab vedotin exposure varied. When best responses were assessed, they were complete response, partial response or progressive disease. The data stem from a study of PD-1 blockade in classical Hodgkin lymphoma. The study's findings and limits: Whereas CD4+ TCR diversity had risen significantly by C4D1, CD8+ TCR diversity had not.

The chain is built from TRBV28 and TRBJ2-7, with D unresolved. This TCR came from a human donor with classical Hodgkin lymphoma. Sequenced material: peripheral blood mononuclear cells (PBMCs), taken at baseline. In DNA, the CDR3 is TGTGCCAGCAGTTTATCTCCGGCCCTCAGGGAGCAGTACTTC. It encodes CASSLSPALREQYF.